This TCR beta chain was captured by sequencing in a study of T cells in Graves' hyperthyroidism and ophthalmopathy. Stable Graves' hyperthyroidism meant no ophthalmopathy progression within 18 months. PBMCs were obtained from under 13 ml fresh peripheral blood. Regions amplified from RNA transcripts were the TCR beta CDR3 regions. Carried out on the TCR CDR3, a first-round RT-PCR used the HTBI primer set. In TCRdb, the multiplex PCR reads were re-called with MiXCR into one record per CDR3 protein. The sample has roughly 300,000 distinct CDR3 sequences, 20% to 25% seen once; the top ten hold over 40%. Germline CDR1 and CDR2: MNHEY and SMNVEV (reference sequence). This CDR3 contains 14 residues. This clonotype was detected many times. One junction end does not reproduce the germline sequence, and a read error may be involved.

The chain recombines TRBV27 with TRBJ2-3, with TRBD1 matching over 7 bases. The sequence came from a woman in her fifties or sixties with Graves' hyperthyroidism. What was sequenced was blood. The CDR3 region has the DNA TGTGCCACCAGTTCACAGGGGAAGGCAGATACGCAGTATTTT. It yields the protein CATSSQGKADTQYF.